The clone carrying this T cell receptor (beta chain) came up a few times. The sample is drawn from a study of T cell responses to AZD1222 COVID-19 vaccine. Germline CDR1 reads SGHTA; CDR2 reads FQGTGA. J gave up 7 bases and V 1 base, and 4 bases lay outside the gene matches. The CDR3 is 16 amino acids. TCRdb keeps only in-frame clones here, not all; method: immunoSEQ multiplex PCR. The table has about 130,000 clones, over 75% seen once; the top ten hold 6.5% to 8.5%. The material sequenced was peripheral blood, taken 28 days after the second dose of the MenACWY control vaccine. The V and J genes are TRBV7-3 and TRBJ2-1, with 13 bases lining up with TRBD2. The clonotype comes from an adult who received the MenACWY meningococcal vaccine as a control. CDR3 region: CASSLMPGLAGNEQFF. CDR3 nucleotide sequence: TGTGCCAGCAGCTTAATGCCGGGACTAGCGGGGAATGAGCAGTTCTTC. The complete variable domain, with remaining parts taken from reference TRBV7-3 and TRBJ2-1, reads GAGVSQTPSNKVTEKGKYVELRCDPISGHTALYWYRQSLGQGPEFLIYFQGTGAADDSGLPNDRFFAVRPEGSVSTLKIQRTERGDSAVYLCASSLMPGLAGNEQFFGPGTRLTVL.